These 9 T cell receptor beta chains were all obtained from the same sample, sequenced in a study of cytomegalovirus exposure and HLA in healthy donors. Some clones are missing from TCRdb's copy, which holds only in-frame ones; the method was immunoSEQ multiplex PCR. Among roughly 230,000 clones listed, about 90% were seen once. What was sequenced was PBMCs. These receptors were obtained from a woman in her twenties or thirties in good health and CMV-seronegative.

The chain joins TRBV27 to TRBJ2-7; D is possibly TRBD1 or TRBD2 (5 bases each). V lost 5 bases to trimming and J lost 0 bases, with 14 bases between them. CDR3 length: 15 amino acids. Germline assignment: CDR1 MNHEY and CDR2 SMNVEV (reference sequence). The CDR3 is CASSDRDGGSYEQYF. CDR3 bases: TGTGCCAGCAGTGACCGGGACGGCGGCTCCTACGAGCAGTACTTC.

The chain combines TRBV25-1 with TRBJ2-3; TRBD1 aligns across 8 bases. The V gene end was trimmed by 7 bases and the J gene end by 1 base; junction bases not matched to a gene: 7. CDR3 length: 15 residues. Germline loops: CDR1 MGHDK, CDR2 SYGVNS. The CDR3, as DNA: TGTGCCAGCATCCGCGGACAGGGTGGCACAGATACGCAGTATTTT. Protein: CASIRGQGGTDTQYF.

V gene TRBV28 combines with J gene TRBJ1-5, with 7 nucleotides matching TRBD1. This CDR3 is 16 amino acids long. Trimming at V came to 6 bases and at J to 5 bases, leaving 13 bases not matched to a gene. Germline CDR1 MDHEN, CDR2 SYDVKM. The CDR3 nucleotides read TGTGCCAGCAGGATCGGGACAGCCGGTTGGGATCAGCCCCAGCATTTT. Translated: CASRIGTAGWDQPQHF.

The V and J genes are TRBV28 and TRBJ2-5, with 13 bases matching TRBD2. The CDR3 is 14 amino acids. The V segment lost 8 bases and the J segment 5 bases; nucleotides outside the gene matches: 5. Germline lookup yields CDR1 MDHEN and CDR2 SYDVKM. CDR3 protein: CASRLAGGWETQYF. CDR3 bases: TGTGCCAGCCGACTAGCGGGAGGTTGGGAGACCCAGTACTTC.

This chain uses TRBV30 with TRBJ1-4, with D possibly TRBD1 on 5 matching bases. This CDR3 has 13 residues. V gave up 5 bases and J gave up 14 bases, with 21 bases separating them. Germline V gene data show CDR1 as GTSNPN and CDR2 as SVGIG (reference sequence). CDR3 DNA sequence: TGTGCCTGGGCACGGGGCGGTGGCTCTATTCTGTTTTTT. Encoded protein: CAWARGGGSILFF.

The chain couples TRBV7-6 to TRBJ1-1; TRBD1 agrees at 7 bases. CDR3 length: 16 amino acids. The J segment lost 1 base and the V segment lost 6 bases, leaving 11 bases of the junction unmatched. The germline V gene encodes CDR1 SGHVS and CDR2 FNYEAQ. DNA of the CDR3: TGTGCCAGCAGGGCAGGACCGGACAGGCCGAACACTGAAGCTTTCTTT. It encodes CASRAGPDRPNTEAFF.

The chain has TRBV7-2 and TRBJ2-7, with D maybe TRBD1 (6 bases). V was pared by 5 bases and J by 9 bases, with 14 bases between. The CDR3 extends over 12 amino acids. Germline V CDR1 and CDR2: SGHTA, FQGNSA. This CDR3 reads CASSAGLTGQYF. Written as DNA, the CDR3 is TGTGCCAGCAGCGCAGGATTGACAGGGCAGTACTTC.

Only one count was recorded for this clone. This chain links TRBV15 with TRBJ2-7; perhaps TRBD1 as D (7 bases). V shed 2 bases and J shed 4 bases, with 15 bases lying between them. The CDR3 runs to 15 residues. Germline V gives CDR1 LNHNV, CDR2 YYDKDF (reference sequence). DNA for the CDR3: TGTGCCACCAGCAGACAGGGGGGCCTCCAATACGAGCAGTACTTC. Its protein is CATSRQGGLQYEQYF.

The V and J genes are TRBV4-3 and TRBJ1-1; 7 bases line up with TRBD1. The J segment lost 3 bases and the V segment lost 0 bases, leaving 4 bases of the junction unmatched. Germline-derived CDR1 and CDR2 are LGHNA and YSLEER. This CDR3 comprises 15 residues. The CDR3 DNA reads TGCGCCAGCAGCCAAGATAGGGACAGACACACTGAAGCTTTCTTT. It specifies CASSQDRDRHTEAFF.